The rows below give T cell receptor beta chains drawn from one sample of a study of vaccination and CD4 T cells after COVID-19. These receptors are not linked to any known antigen. TCRdb redid the calling of the PCR reads with MiXCR, one entry per CDR3 protein. In the table there are around 3,000 distinct CDR3 sequences, about 29% of which are singletons. Sequencing was performed on CD4+ T cells from blood, cultured in vitro. The receptor source for this set is a human donor in good health. Both conserved end residues are part of each CDR3. D genes are given only for firm matches. Clone size, where shown, is once, few, many, or a class for clones that have expanded.

15	TRBV20-1	TRBJ2-3	NA	TRBD2	TGCAGTACCGGCGGGACTAGCGGGGGGACAGATACGCAGTATTTT	CSTGGTSGGTDTQYF
12	TRBV27	TRBJ1-5	NA	NA	TGTGCCAGCAGTACCCGCAATCAGCCCCAGCATTTT	CASSTRNQPQHF
16	TRBV7-9	TRBJ2-2	medium-sized	TRBD1	TGTGCCAGCAGCTTTCGACAGGGGGTGAGCACCGGGGAGCTGTTTTTT	CASSFRQGVSTGELFF
11	TRBV19	TRBJ2-5	few	NA	TGTGCCAGTAGTCAGCAAGAGACCCAGTACTTC	CASSQQETQYF
15	TRBV19	TRBJ1-5	NA	NA	TGTGCCAGTACCGCGGGGGGACGGGGAGGACAGCCCCAGCATTTT	CASTAGGRGGQPQHF
14	TRBV20-1	TRBJ2-1	NA	TRBD2	TGCAGTGCTAAAAGCGGGGGGGCCTGGGATGAGCAGTTCTTC	CSAKSGGAWDEQFF
13	TRBV20-1	TRBJ2-3	medium-sized	NA	TGCAGTGCTAGAGTCGGCTCCACAGATACGCAGTATTTT	CSARVGSTDTQYF
16	TRBV12-3/TRBV12-4	TRBJ1-6	NA	TRBD1	TGTGCCAGCAGTGCCCCTGGACAGGGTAATAATTCACCCCTCCACTTT	CASSAPGQGNNSPLHF
11	TRBV20-1	TRBJ2-1	few	NA	TGCAGTGCTAGAGATTATCCTGAGCAGTTCTTC	CSARDYPEQFF
18	TRBV21-1	TRBJ2-7	few	NA	TGTGCCAGCAGCAACTATCCGGTCACGGGGGACGTAAGACACGAGCAGTACTTC	CASSNYPVTGDVRHEQYF
14	TRBV6-5	TRBJ1-6	few	NA	TGTGCCAGCAGTTACTCGATGAGTAATTCACCCCTCCACTTT	CASSYSMSNSPLHF
18	TRBV6-1	TRBJ2-3	few	NA	TGTGCCAGCATCCTCAGGCCCCCACGGGGGTATAGCACAGATACGCAGTATTTT	CASILRPPRGYSTDTQYF
15	TRBV7-6	TRBJ1-1	NA	NA	TGTGCCAGCAGCTTTAAACTAGGGGGTTGGACTGAAGCTTTCTTT	CASSFKLGGWTEAFF
13	TRBV19	TRBJ1-2	NA	NA	TGTGCCAGTAGCCTAGACAGGTTAAGAGGCTACACCTTC	CASSLDRLRGYTF
20	TRBV6-5	TRBJ2-2	NA	TRBD2	TGTGCCAGCAGTTACTCGTTCTCTGGTGTTTGGGGGGGGAACACCGGGGAGCTGTTTTTT	CASSYSFSGVWGGNTGELFF
13	TRBV6-1	TRBJ1-1	few	NA	TGTGCCAGCGGGGTCAGCGTAAACACTGAAGCTTTCTTT	CASGVSVNTEAFF
13	TRBV24-1	TRBJ2-1	NA	NA	TGTGCCACCAGCGGCGGGACCCGCAATGAGCAGTTCTTC	CATSGGTRNEQFF
14	TRBV6-4	TRBJ1-5	NA	TRBD1	TGTGCCAGCAGGGACAGGGGTAGCAATCAGCCCCAGCATTTT	CASRDRGSNQPQHF
17	TRBV5-6	TRBJ2-3	NA	TRBD2	TGTGCCAGCAGCTTGGTTCCGCGGGGGGCCTTCACAGATACGCAGTATTTT	CASSLVPRGAFTDTQYF